A selection of T cell receptor beta chains follows, all from one sample in a study of CD8+CD57+ T cells in acquired aplastic anemia. TCRdb ran MiXCR on the reads and lists one entry per CDR3 protein. Of some 190,000 distinct CDR3 sequences in the sample, approximately 49% were seen once. Sequenced sample: sorted CD4+, CD8+, or CD8+CD57+ T cells (not recorded which) from PBMCs. Receptors originate from a human donor in good health, serving as a control. The CDR3 runs from the conserved cysteine through the conserved F or W. Each record gives: D gene, V gene, J gene, clone size, CDR3 DNA, CDR3 protein. D genes are given only for firm matches. The size of a clone is reported for some rows only, either as once, few or many, or as a class for expanded clones.

TRBD1,TRBV4-2,TRBJ2-7,many,TGTGCCAGCAGCCAAGAGGGAAGAGGAGGGGACAGGGCGATCTACGAGCAGTACTTC,CASSQEGRGGDRAIYEQYF
-,TRBV6-5,TRBJ1-3,few,TGTGCCAGCAGTTACCTCGGACCGAGGCCGCGCTCTGGAAACACCATATATTTT,CASSYLGPRPRSGNTIYF
-,TRBV11-3,TRBJ2-1,-,TGTGCCAGCAGCCTTAGCCGGGACTCATACAATGAGCAGTTCTTC,CASSLSRDSYNEQFF
TRBD2,TRBV7-9,TRBJ2-3,-,TGTGCCAGCACCTTTAGCGGGGGGTTTGATACGCAGTATTTT,CASTFSGGFDTQYF
-,TRBV6-6,TRBJ1-5,many,TGTGCCAGCAGTCCAGGGTCAGGACAGCCCCAGCATTTT,CASSPGSGQPQHF
-,TRBV2,TRBJ2-5,-,TGTGCCAGCAGAATACAAGGTAGTAAGGAGACCCAGTACTTC,CASRIQGSKETQYF
TRBD1,TRBV29-1,TRBJ1-2,-,TGCAGCGTCGCAGACAGGGGTGGGGACAATGGCTACACCTTC,CSVADRGGDNGYTF
-,TRBV10-2,TRBJ1-1,-,TGCGCCAGCAGTGAGAGCCGGCGGTCTGAAGCTTTCTTT,CASSESRRSEAFF
-,TRBV9,TRBJ1-2,-,TGTGCCAGCAGCGATCGACAGTATGGCTACACCTTC,CASSDRQYGYTF
-,TRBV6-1,TRBJ1-3,-,TGTGCCAGCAGTTACTCGACGCCCGAGTCGTACGGAAACACCATATATTTT,CASSYSTPESYGNTIYF
TRBD1,TRBV20-1,TRBJ1-2,many,TGCAGTGCCCTCGAACCCACGACAGGGGCAGAGGGCTACACCTTC,CSALEPTTGAEGYTF
TRBD1,TRBV7-6,TRBJ2-3,-,TGTGCCAGCAGCCCGGGACAGCACACAGATACGCAGTATTTT,CASSPGQHTDTQYF
-,TRBV11-2,TRBJ1-2,many,TGTGCCAGCAGCTTAGATCTTATTAGTCCCTATGGCTACACCTTC,CASSLDLISPYGYTF
TRBD1,TRBV2,TRBJ1-5,many,TGTGCCAGCAGTGAAGAACAGGGGGCGAGTCAGCCCCAGCATTTT,CASSEEQGASQPQHF
TRBD1,TRBV7-3,TRBJ1-5,-,TGTGCCAGCAGCTTGGCTGGACAGGGGATTAATCAGCCCCAGCATTTT,CASSLAGQGINQPQHF
TRBD1,TRBV24-1,TRBJ2-3,-,TGTGCTACCGGTGACCCAGGGGGTAGCACAGATACGCAGTATTTT,CATGDPGGSTDTQYF
TRBD2,TRBV2,TRBJ2-3,once,TGTGCCAGCACCATCAGGGGTTCTAGCGGGGGTAGCACAGATACGCAGTATTTT,CASTIRGSSGGSTDTQYF
TRBD2,TRBV15,TRBJ2-2,-,TGTGCCACCAGCACTAGGGGACTAGCGTACGAGCGGAAGCTGTTTTTT,CATSTRGLAYERKLFF
-,TRBV14,TRBJ2-1,many,TGTGCCAGCAGCCCCATGAGCTTCAATGAGCAGTTCTTC,CASSPMSFNEQFF
-,TRBV24-1,TRBJ2-7,once,TGTGCCACTGGGGGTGCGGGTAGCGACGAGCAGTACTTC,CATGGAGSDEQYF
TRBD2,TRBV2,TRBJ2-3,-,TGTGCCAGCAGTGAGGGACTAGCGGGGGTAGCAGATACGCAGTATTTT,CASSEGLAGVADTQYF
TRBD1,TRBV4-2,TRBJ2-1,-,TGTGCCAGCAGCCAAAGGACAGGGCCCGCCAATGAGCAGTTCTTC,CASSQRTGPANEQFF
-,TRBV15,TRBJ1-2,-,TGTGCCACCAGCAGAGATATGCAGGGGTCCCCCTATGGCTACACCTTC,CATSRDMQGSPYGYTF
-,TRBV7-9,TRBJ2-1,-,TGTGCCAGCAGCCCGCAGGGTGAGAGCAATGAGCAGTTCTTC,CASSPQGESNEQFF
-,TRBV7-2,TRBJ2-7,few,TGTGCCAGCAGCCCAGAAGTAGCCTACGAGCAGTACTTC,CASSPEVAYEQYF
TRBD1,TRBV10-2,TRBJ2-6,-,TGCGCCAGCAACGCCGGGACAGGGGTCAACGTCCTGACTTTC,CASNAGTGVNVLTF
TRBD1,TRBV7-6,TRBJ2-6,-,TGTGCCAGCAGCCTCGGGACAGGGGGATCTGGGGCCAACGTCCTGACTTTC,CASSLGTGGSGANVLTF
TRBD1,TRBV5-4,TRBJ1-6,many,TGTGCCAGCAGCTTTTCGTTCAAGGACAGGGGATCCTATAATTCACCCCTCCACTTT,CASSFSFKDRGSYNSPLHF
TRBD1,TRBV7-2,TRBJ1-5,-,TGTGCCAGCAGCTTCTGGACAGGGCGGGATCAGCCCCAGCATTTT,CASSFWTGRDQPQHF
-,TRBV15,TRBJ2-1,-,TGTGCCACCAGCACCGACAGGACTAATGAGCAGTTCTTC,CATSTDRTNEQFF
-,TRBV29-1,TRBJ1-1,many,TGCAGCGTTGACCCCCGGTCCGGGGCCATAATTATGGACACTGAAGCTTTCTTT,CSVDPRSGAIIMDTEAFF
TRBD1,TRBV20-1,TRBJ1-1,many,TGCAGTGACCCGGGACAGGGCCTAATGAACACTGAAGCTTTCTTT,CSDPGQGLMNTEAFF
TRBD1,TRBV7-2,TRBJ1-6,-,TGTGCCAGCAGCTTAGGACAGGGACTACCTTATAATTCACCCCTCCACTTT,CASSLGQGLPYNSPLHF
-,TRBV25-1,TRBJ2-7,once,TGTGCCAGCAGTGAGTACCTTAGGGTAGGCGGGCAGTACTTC,CASSEYLRVGGQYF
TRBD1,TRBV20-1,TRBJ1-5,many,TGCAGTGTTAGACAGGGGGGAAATAGCAATCAGCCCCAGCATTTT,CSVRQGGNSNQPQHF
TRBD2,TRBV7-2,TRBJ2-1,-,TGTGCCAGCAGCACGACCGGACTAGCGGGAGGTCGCCCTGAGCAGTTCTTC,CASSTTGLAGGRPEQFF
-,TRBV5-6,TRBJ1-6,many,TGTGCCAGCAGGAAAAAGCGGGATTCACCCCTCCACTTT,CASRKKRDSPLHF
TRBD1,TRBV20-1,TRBJ1-1,many,TGCAGTGCTAGGAAAACAGGGGTTTGGACTGAAGCTTTCTTT,CSARKTGVWTEAFF
-,TRBV11-3,TRBJ2-5,many,TGTGCCAGCAGCCCCCGAGAGTCCCGAGAGACCCAGTACTTC,CASSPRESRETQYF
-,TRBV20-1,TRBJ1-4,-,TGCAGTGCTAGGTCGACATTCCCAACTAATGAAAAACTGTTTTTT,CSARSTFPTNEKLFF
TRBD1,TRBV29-1,TRBJ1-1,-,TGCAGCGGACAGGGCATGAACACTGAAGCTTTCTTT,CSGQGMNTEAFF
TRBD2,TRBV7-2,TRBJ2-1,-,TGTGCCAGCAGCTTATCCACTAGCGGGGGCAATGAGCAGTTCTTC,CASSLSTSGGNEQFF
-,TRBV19,TRBJ2-7,-,TGTGCCAGTAGTTCATTGGTGTGGGACCCCGACGAGCAGTACTTC,CASSSLVWDPDEQYF
-,TRBV3-1,TRBJ1-5,few,TGTGCCAGCAGCGTAGGGGAGGGGCAGCCCCAGCATTTT,CASSVGEGQPQHF
-,TRBV5-5,TRBJ1-2,-,TGTGCCAGCAGCCACAGGGACAACTATGGCTACACCTTC,CASSHRDNYGYTF
TRBD1,TRBV27,TRBJ2-7,-,TGTGCCAGCAGTTTATGGGGACAGACCGCCTACGAGCAGTACTTC,CASSLWGQTAYEQYF
-,TRBV2,TRBJ2-3,-,TGTGTCCAACGTGCGGGGTACAAAGATACGCAGTATTTT,CVQRAGYKDTQYF
TRBD1,TRBV10-3,TRBJ2-7,few,TGTGCCATCAGTGAGGACGGGACAGGGGTCTCCTACGAGCAGTACTTC,CAISEDGTGVSYEQYF
-,TRBV2,TRBJ2-2,many,TGTGCCAGCAGTTCGCACACCGGGGAGCTGTTTTTT,CASSSHTGELFF
TRBD1,TRBV3-1,TRBJ2-7,many,TGTGCCAGCAGCCGACAGGGGTTGGCCTACGAGCAGTACTTC,CASSRQGLAYEQYF
TRBD1,TRBV7-2,TRBJ2-5,-,TGTGCCAGCGGACGACAGGGGGCGTTCGAGACCCAGTACTTC,CASGRQGAFETQYF
TRBD2,TRBV20-1,TRBJ2-7,-,TGCAGTGCTAGAAGTAGCGGGGGGGGATTAGAGCAGTACTTC,CSARSSGGGLEQYF
-,TRBV7-6,TRBJ2-7,-,TGTGCCAGCAGCCTACAGGGACAAGGCGTTTACGAGCAGTACTTC,CASSLQGQGVYEQYF
TRBD1,TRBV19,TRBJ1-1,-,TGTGCCAGTAGTATTAAGACAGGGACTGAAGCTTTCTTT,CASSIKTGTEAFF
TRBD1,TRBV2,TRBJ2-5,few,TGTGCCAGCAGTGGGACAGGGGGCAGCGGGGAGACCCAGTACTTC,CASSGTGGSGETQYF